This T cell receptor (beta chain) stems from a study of identical twins' blood T cells. The V and J ends lost 6 bases and 5 bases, in that order; junction bases with no gene match: 7. Germline V gene sequence: CDR1 MDHEN, CDR2 SYDVKM. This CDR3 spans 15 amino acids. Using its own MiXCR run on the 5' RACE reads, TCRdb lists one record per CDR3 protein. In the table there are around 380,000 distinct CDR3 sequences, over 25% of which are singletons. Material: PBMCs. This sequence was found in a woman aged 18-49 years in good health. The chain carries TRBV28 and TRBJ1-6; TRBD1 matches 7 bases. DNA for the CDR3: TGTGCCAGCAGCTTGAGGACAGGAGATAATTCACCCCTCCACTTT. It codes for CASSLRTGDNSPLHF.